This T cell receptor beta chain was recovered during a study of cytomegalovirus exposure and HLA in healthy donors. Study conclusions and caveats: Usually a TCR sequence was rare, but some public TCRs were found in many donors.

This CDR3 spans 13 amino acids. CDR1 is SGHTA, CDR2 FQGNSA, per germline. Concerning this clone: What it binds is not known. At one end the junction does not follow the germline gene, possibly because of a read error.

Primers: 60 Vbeta forward and 13 Jbeta reverse. Generated by immunoSEQ multiplex PCR, the TCRdb table keeps only in-frame clones and is missing some. The sample records under 200,000 clones, about 78% being singletons. Sequenced material: PBMCs. The V call is TRBV7-2, the J call TRBJ1-1; D call uncertain. This TCR came from a man between 35 and 55 years old in good health and CMV-seronegative. The CDR3 loop is CANSLRRTTEAFF. The CDR3 DNA reads as TGTGCCAACAGCCTACGAAGAACCACTGAAGCTTTCTTT.